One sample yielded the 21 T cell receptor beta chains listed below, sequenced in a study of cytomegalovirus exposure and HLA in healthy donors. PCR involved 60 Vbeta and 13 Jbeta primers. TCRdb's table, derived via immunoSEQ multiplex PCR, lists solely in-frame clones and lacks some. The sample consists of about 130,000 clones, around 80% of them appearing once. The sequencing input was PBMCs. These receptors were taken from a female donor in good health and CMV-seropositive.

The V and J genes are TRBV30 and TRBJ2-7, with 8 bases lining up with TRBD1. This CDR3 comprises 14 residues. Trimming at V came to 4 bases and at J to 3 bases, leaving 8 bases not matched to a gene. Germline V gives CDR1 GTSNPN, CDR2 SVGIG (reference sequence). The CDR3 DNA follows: TGTGCCTGGAATCACAGGGGGACTGGCTACGAGCAGTACTTC. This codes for CAWNHRGTGYEQYF.

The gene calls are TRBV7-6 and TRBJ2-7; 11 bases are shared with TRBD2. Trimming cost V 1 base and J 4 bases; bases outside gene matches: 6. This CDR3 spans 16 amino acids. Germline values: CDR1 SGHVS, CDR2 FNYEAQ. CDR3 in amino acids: CASSLGWASGRYEQYF. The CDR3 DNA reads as TGTGCCAGCAGCTTAGGGTGGGCTAGCGGGAGGTACGAGCAGTACTTC. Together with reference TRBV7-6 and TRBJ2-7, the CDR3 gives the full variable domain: GAGVSQSPRYKVTKRGQDVALRCDPISGHVSLYWYRQALGQGPEFLTYFNYEAQQDKSGLPNDRFSAERPEGSISTLTIQRTEQRDSAMYRCASSLGWASGRYEQYFGPGTRLTVT.

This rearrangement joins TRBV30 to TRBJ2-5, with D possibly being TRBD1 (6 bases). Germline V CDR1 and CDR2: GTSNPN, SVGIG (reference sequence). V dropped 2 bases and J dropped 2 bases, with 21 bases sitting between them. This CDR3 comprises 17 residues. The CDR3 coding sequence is TGTGCCTGGAGTTCACGGGGCAGGGGATCCCATCAAGAGACCCAGTACTTC. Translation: CAWSSRGRGSHQETQYF.

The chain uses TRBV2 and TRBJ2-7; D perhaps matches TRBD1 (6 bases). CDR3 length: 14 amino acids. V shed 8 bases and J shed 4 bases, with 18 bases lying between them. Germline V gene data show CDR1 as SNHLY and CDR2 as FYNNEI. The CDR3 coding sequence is TGTGCCAGCGGGGAACAGGGTCCTCCATACGAGCAGTACTTC. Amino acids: CASGEQGPPYEQYF. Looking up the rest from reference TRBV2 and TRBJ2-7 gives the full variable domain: EPEVTQTPSHQVTQMGQEVILRCVPISNHLYFYWYRQILGQKVEFLVSFYNNEISEKSEIFDDQFSVERPDGSNFTLKIRSTKLEDSAMYFCASGEQGPPYEQYFGPGTRLTVT.

Written as DNA, the CDR3 is TGTGCCAGCCGGCCTAGAACTAGCGCCTACAATGAGCAGTTCTTC. This translates into CASRPRTSAYNEQFF. V and J are TRBV2 and TRBJ2-1, with TRBD2 identical over 7 bases. V lost 8 bases to trimming and J lost 2 bases; unmatched junction nucleotides: 9. In germline, CDR1 is SNHLY, CDR2 FYNNEI. The CDR3 covers 15 residues. The variable domain in full, completed from reference TRBV2 and TRBJ2-1, reads EPEVTQTPSHQVTQMGQEVILRCVPISNHLYFYWYRQILGQKVEFLVSFYNNEISEKSEIFDDQFSVERPDGSNFTLKIRSTKLEDSAMYFCASRPRTSAYNEQFFGPGTRLTVL.

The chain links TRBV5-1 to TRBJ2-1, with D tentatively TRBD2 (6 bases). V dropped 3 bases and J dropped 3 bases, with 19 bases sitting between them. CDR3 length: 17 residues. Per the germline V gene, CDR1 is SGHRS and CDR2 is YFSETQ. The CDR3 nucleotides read TGCGCCAGCAGCTCACCCCATGGTCAGGGACTCTACAATGAGCAGTTCTTC. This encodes CASSSPHGQGLYNEQFF.

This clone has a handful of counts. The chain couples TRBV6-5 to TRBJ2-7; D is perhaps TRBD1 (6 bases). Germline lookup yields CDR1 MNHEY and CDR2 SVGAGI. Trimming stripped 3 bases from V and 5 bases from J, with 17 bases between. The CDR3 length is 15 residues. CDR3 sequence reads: CASSYYGQYVNEQYF. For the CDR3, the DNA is TGTGCCAGCAGTTATTACGGACAGTATGTCAACGAGCAGTACTTC.

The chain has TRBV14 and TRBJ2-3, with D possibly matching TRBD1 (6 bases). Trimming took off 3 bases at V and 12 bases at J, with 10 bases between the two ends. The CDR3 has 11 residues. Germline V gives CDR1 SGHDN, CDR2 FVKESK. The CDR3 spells CASSHADSQYF. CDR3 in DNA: TGTGCCAGCAGCCACGCGGACAGTCAGTATTTT.

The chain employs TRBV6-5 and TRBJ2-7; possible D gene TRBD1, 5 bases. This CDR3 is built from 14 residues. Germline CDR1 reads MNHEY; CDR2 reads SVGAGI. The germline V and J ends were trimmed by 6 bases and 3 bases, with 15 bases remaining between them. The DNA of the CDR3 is TGTGCCAGCAGCGACAGCGACCTAGGCTACGAGCAGTACTTC. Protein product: CASSDSDLGYEQYF.

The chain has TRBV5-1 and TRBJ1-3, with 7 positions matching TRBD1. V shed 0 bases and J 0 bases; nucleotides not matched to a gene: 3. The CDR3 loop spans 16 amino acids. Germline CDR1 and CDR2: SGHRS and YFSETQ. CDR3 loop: CASSLGDRASGNTIYF. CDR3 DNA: TGCGCCAGCAGCTTGGGCGACAGGGCCTCTGGAAACACCATATATTTT.

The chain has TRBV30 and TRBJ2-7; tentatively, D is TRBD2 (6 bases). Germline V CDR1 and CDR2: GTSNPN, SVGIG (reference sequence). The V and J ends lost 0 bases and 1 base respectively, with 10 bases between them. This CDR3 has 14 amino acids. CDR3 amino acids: CAWSVGGLSYEQYF. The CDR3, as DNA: TGTGCCTGGAGTGTCGGGGGATTGTCCTACGAGCAGTACTTC.

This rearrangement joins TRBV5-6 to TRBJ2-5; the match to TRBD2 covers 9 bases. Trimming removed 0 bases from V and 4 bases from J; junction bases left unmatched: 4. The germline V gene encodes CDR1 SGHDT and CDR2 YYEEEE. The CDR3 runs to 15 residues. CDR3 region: CASSLALAGRETQYF. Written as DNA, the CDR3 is TGTGCCAGCAGCTTGGCTCTAGCGGGACGAGAGACCCAGTACTTC.

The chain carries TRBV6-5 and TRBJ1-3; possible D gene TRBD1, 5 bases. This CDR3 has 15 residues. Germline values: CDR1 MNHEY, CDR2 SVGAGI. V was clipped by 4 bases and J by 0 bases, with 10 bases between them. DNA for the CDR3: TGTGCCAGCAGTTCCACAGGCTTCTCTGGAAACACCATATATTTT. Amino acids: CASSSTGFSGNTIYF.

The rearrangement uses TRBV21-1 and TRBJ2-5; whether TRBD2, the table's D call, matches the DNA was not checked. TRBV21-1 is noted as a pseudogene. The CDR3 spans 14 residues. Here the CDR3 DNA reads TGTGCCAGCAGCGCACTACTAGAAGAAGAGACCCAGTACTTC. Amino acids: CASSALLEEETQYF.

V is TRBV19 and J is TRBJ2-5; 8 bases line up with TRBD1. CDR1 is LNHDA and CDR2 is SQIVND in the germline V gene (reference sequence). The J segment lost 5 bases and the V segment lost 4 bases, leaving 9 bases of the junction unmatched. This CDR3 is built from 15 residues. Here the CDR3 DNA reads TGTGCCAGTAGTAGAGCGACAGGGGTCGACGAGACCCAGTACTTC. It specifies CASSRATGVDETQYF.

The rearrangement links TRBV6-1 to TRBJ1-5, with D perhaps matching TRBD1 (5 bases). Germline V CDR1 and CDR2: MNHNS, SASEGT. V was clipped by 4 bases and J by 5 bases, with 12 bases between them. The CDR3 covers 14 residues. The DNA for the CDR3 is TGTGCCAGCAGTGGTTCAGGGTTGCATCAGCCCCAGCATTTT. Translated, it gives CASSGSGLHQPQHF.

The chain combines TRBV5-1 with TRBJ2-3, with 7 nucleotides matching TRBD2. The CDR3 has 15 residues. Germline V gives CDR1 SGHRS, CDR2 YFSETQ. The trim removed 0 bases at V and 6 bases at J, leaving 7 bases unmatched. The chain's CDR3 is CASSLVGGEEDTQYF. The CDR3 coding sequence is TGCGCCAGCAGCTTGGTGGGGGGGGAGGAGGATACGCAGTATTTT.

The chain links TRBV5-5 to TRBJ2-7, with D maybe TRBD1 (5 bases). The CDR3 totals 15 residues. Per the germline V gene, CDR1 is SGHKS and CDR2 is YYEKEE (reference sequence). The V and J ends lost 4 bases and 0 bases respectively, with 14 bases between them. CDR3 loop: CASSPSTGRSYEQYF. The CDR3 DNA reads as TGTGCCAGCAGCCCGAGTACAGGTCGCTCCTACGAGCAGTACTTC.

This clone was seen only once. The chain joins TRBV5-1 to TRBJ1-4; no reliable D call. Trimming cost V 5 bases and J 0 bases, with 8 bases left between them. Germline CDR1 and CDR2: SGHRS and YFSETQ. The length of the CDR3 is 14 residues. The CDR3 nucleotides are TGCGCCAGCAGGCCTACAGCAACTAATGAAAAACTGTTTTTT. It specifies CASRPTATNEKLFF.

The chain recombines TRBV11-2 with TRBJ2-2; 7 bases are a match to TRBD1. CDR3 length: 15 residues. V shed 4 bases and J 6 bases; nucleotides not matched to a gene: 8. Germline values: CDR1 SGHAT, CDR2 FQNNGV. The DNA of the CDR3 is TGTGCCAGCAGCTCTAACAGGGGCCGGGCCGGGGAGCTGTTTTTT. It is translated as CASSSNRGRAGELFF.

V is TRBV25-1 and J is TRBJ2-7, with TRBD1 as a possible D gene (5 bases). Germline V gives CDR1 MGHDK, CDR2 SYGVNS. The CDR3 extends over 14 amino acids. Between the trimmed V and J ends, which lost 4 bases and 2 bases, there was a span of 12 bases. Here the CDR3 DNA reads TGTGCCAGCAGTGGACAGCCCGACCCCTACGAGCAGTACTTC. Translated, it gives CASSGQPDPYEQYF.